This T cell receptor beta chain was recovered during a study of technical replicates of blood from several donors (dated by TCRdb to the late 2010s). About this clone: Which antigen it targets is not known. Base qualities are not at hand, and no much larger clone is one base apart.

The CDR3 sequence holds 12 residues, the cysteine and phenylalanine included. Only the CDR3 DNA stays, 36 bases, in frame from base 1. The junction carries 5 bases between V and J, which are trimmed by 1 base and 5 bases respectively. For CDR1 and CDR2, the germline V gene lists LGHNA and YNFKEQ. Library preparation used the immunoSEQ multiplex PCR assay. TCRdb took this table from immuneACCESS and kept in-frame rearrangements with V and J called. Such tables lack part of the clones; where checked against another copy, unresolved V genes explain under half of the gap, and the rest is unexplained. For this sample there are tens of thousands of clones; approximately 87% appear just once. In total, the top ten clones hold 5.2% of the sample.

This clonotype was obtained from a human donor in good health. Some clones in this sample may be carry-over from other donors' samples. The sequenced sample consisted of PBMCs. This chain joins TRBV4-2 to TRBJ2-5, and perhaps TRBD2 as D gene, on 5 matching bases. The CDR3: CASSQGRETQYF. Read as DNA, the sequence is TGTGCCAGCAGCCAAGGGAGGGAGACCCAGTACTTC.